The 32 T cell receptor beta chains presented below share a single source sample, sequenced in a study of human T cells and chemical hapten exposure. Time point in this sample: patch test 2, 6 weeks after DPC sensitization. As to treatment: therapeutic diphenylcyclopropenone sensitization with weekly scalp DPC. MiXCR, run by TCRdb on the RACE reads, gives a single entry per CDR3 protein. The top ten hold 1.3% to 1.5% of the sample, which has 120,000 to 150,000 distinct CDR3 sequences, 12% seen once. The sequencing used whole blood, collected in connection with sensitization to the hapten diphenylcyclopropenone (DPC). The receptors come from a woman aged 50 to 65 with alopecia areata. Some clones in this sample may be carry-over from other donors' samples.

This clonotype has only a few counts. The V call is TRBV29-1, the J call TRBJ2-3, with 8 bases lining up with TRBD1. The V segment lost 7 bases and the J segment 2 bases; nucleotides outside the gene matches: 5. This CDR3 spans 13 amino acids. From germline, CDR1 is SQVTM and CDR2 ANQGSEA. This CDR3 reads CSARQGPTDTQYF. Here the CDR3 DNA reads TGCAGCGCACGACAGGGGCCCACAGATACGCAGTATTTT.

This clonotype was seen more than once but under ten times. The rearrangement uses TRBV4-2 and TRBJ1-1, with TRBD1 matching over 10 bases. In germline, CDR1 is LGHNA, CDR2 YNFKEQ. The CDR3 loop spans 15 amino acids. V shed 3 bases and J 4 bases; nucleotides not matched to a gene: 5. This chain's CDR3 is CASSQGTGALTEAFF. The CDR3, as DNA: TGTGCCAGCAGCCAGGGGACAGGGGCCCTCACTGAAGCTTTCTTT.

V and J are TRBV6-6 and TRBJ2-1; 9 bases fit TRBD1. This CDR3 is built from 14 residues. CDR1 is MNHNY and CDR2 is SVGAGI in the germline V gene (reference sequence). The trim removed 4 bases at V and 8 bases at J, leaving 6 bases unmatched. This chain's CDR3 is CASSSRTGADEQFF. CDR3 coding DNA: TGTGCCAGCAGTTCTCGGACAGGGGCGGATGAGCAGTTCTTC.

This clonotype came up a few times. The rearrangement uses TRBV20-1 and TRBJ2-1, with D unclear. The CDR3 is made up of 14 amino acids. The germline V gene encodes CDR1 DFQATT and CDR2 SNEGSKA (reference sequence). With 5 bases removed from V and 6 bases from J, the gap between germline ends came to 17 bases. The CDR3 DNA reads TGCAGTGCTGTTGACTCCCCCGCCTCCAATGAGCAGTTCTTC. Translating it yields CSAVDSPASNEQFF.

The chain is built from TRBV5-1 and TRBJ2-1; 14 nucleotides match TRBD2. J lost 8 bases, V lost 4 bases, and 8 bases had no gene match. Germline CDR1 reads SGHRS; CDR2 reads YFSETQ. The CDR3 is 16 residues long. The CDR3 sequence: CASSPGTSGRTHEQFF. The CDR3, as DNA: TGCGCCAGCAGCCCCGGGACTAGCGGGAGAACCCATGAGCAGTTCTTC.

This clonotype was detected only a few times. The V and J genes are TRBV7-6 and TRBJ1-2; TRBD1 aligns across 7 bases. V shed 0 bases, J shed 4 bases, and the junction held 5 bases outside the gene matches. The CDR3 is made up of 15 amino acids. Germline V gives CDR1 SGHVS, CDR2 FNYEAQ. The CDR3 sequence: CASSLATGWGYGYTF. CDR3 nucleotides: TGTGCCAGCAGCTTAGCGACAGGGTGGGGCTATGGCTACACCTTC.

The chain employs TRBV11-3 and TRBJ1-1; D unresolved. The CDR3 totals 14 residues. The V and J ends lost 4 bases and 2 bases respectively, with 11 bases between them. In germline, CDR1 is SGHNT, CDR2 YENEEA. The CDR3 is CASSSFVGNTEAFF. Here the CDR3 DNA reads TGTGCCAGCAGCTCATTCGTGGGTAACACTGAAGCTTTCTTT.

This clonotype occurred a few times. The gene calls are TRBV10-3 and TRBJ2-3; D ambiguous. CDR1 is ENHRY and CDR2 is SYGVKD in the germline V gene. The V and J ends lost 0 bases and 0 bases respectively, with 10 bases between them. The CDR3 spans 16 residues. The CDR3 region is CAISESSQSSTDTQYF. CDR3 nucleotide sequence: TGTGCCATCAGTGAGTCGTCACAGAGTAGCACAGATACGCAGTATTTT.

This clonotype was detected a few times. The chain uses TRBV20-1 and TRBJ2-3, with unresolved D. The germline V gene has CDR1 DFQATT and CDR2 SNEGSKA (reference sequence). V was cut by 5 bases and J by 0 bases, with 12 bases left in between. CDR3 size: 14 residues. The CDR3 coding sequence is TGCAGTGCTTCCGGCCACTTAAGCACAGATACGCAGTATTTT. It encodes CSASGHLSTDTQYF.

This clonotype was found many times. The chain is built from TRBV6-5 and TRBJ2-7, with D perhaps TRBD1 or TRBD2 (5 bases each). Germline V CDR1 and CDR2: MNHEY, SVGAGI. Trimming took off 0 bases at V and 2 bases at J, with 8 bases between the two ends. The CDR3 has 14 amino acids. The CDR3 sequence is CASSYSGPAYEQYF. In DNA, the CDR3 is TGTGCCAGCAGTTACTCGGGACCAGCCTACGAGCAGTACTTC.

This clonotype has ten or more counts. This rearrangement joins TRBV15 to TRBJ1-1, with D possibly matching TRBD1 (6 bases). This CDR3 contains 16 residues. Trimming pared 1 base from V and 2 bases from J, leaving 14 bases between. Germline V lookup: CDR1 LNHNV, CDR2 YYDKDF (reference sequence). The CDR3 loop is CATSRGRGGPNTEAFF. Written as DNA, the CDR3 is TGTGCCACCAGCAGAGGTAGAGGGGGGCCAAACACTGAAGCTTTCTTT.

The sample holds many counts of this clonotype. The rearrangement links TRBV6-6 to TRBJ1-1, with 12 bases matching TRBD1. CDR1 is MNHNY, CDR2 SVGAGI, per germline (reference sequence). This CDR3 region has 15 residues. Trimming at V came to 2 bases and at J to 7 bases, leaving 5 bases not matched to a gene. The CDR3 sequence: CASSYRGTGGDEAFF. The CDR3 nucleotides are TGTGCCAGCAGTTACAGGGGGACAGGGGGCGATGAAGCTTTCTTT.

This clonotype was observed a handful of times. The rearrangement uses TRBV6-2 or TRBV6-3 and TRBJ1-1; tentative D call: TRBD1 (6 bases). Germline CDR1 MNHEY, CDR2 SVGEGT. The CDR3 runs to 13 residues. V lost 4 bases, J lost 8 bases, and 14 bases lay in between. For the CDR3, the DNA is TGTGCCAGCAGTTCCTCCCGACAGGCGGAAGCTTTCTTT. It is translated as CASSSSRQAEAFF.

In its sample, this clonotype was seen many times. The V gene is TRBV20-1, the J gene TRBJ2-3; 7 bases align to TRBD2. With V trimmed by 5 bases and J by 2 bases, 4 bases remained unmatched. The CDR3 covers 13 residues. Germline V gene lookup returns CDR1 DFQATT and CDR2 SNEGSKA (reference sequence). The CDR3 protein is CSASAGLTDTQYF. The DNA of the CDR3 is TGCAGTGCTTCAGCGGGGCTCACAGATACGCAGTATTTT.

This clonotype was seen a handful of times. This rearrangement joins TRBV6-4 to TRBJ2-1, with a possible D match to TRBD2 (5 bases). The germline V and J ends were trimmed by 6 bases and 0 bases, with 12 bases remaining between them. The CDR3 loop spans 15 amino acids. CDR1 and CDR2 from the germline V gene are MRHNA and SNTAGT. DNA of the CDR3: TGTGCCAGCAGCGCGCGGGCCCGCTCCTACAATGAGCAGTTCTTC. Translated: CASSARARSYNEQFF.

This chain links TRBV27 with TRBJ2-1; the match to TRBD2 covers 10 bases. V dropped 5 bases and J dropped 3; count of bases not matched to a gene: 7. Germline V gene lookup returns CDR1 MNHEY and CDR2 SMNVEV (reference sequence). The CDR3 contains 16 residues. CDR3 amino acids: CASSPWSGRDYNEQFF. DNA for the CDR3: TGTGCCAGCAGTCCCTGGAGCGGGAGGGACTACAATGAGCAGTTCTTC.

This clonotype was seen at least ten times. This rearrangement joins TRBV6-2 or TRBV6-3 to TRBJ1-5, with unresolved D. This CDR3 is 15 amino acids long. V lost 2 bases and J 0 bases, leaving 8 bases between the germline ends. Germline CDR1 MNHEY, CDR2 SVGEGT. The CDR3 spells CASSYGVNSNQPQHF. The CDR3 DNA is TGTGCCAGCAGTTACGGGGTTAATAGCAATCAGCCCCAGCATTTT.

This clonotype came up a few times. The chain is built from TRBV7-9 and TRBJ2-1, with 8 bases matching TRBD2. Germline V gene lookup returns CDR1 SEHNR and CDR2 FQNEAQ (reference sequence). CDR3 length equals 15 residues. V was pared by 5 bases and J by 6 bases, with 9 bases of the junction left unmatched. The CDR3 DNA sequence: TGTGCCAGCAGCGCTACTAGCGGCGCAACCAATGAGCAGTTCTTC. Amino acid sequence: CASSATSGATNEQFF.

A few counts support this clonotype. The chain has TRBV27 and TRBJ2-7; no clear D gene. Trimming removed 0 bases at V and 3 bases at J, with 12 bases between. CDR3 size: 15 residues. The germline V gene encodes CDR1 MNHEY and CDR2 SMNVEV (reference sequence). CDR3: CASSLSTGVVYEQYF. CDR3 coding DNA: TGTGCCAGCAGTTTATCGACTGGAGTGGTCTACGAGCAGTACTTC.

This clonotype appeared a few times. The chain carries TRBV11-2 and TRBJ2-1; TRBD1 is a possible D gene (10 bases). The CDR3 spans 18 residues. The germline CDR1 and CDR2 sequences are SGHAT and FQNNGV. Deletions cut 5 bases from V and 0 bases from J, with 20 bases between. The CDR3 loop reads CASSRDRGGRGSYNEQFF. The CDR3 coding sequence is TGTGCCAGCAGCCGGGACAGGGGCGGGAGGGGCTCCTACAATGAGCAGTTCTTC.

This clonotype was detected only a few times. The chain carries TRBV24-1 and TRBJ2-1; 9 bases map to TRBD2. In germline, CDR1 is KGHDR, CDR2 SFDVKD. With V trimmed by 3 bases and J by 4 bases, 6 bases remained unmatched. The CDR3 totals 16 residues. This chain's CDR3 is CATSDQAGGKYNEQFF. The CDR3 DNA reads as TGTGCCACCAGTGATCAAGCGGGAGGTAAATACAATGAGCAGTTCTTC.

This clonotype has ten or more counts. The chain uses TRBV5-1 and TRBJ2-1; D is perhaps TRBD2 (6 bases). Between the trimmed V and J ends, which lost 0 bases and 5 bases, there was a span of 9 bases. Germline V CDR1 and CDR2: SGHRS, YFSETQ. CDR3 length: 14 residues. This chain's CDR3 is CASSLVGGNNEQFF. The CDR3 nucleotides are TGCGCCAGCAGCTTGGTCGGGGGAAACAATGAGCAGTTCTTC.

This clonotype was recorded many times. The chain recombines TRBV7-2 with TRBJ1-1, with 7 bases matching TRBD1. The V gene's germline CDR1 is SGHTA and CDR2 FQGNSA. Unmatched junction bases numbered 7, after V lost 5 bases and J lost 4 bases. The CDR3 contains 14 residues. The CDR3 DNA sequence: TGTGCCAGCAGCCGGCGGACAGGTGGCACTGAAGCTTTCTTT. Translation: CASSRRTGGTEAFF. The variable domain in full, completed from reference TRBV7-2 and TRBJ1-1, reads GAGVSQSPSNKVTEKGKDVELRCDPISGHTALYWYRQSLGQGLEFLIYFQGNSAPDKSGLPSDRFSAERTGGSVSTLTIQRTQQEDSAVYLCASSRRTGGTEAFFGQGTRLTVV.

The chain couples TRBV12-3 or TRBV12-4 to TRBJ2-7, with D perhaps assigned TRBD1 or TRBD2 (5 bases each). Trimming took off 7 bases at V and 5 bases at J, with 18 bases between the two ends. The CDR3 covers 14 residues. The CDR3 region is CASNPGPPENEQYF. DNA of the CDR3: TGTGCCAGCAACCCGGGACCACCGGAGAACGAGCAGTACTTC.

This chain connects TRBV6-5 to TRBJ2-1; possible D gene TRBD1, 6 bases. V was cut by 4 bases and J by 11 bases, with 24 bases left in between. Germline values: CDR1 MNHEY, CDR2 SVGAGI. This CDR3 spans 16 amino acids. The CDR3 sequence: CASSSHQGIGNSKQFF. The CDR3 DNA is TGTGCCAGCAGTTCCCACCAGGGGATTGGAAATAGCAAGCAGTTCTTC.

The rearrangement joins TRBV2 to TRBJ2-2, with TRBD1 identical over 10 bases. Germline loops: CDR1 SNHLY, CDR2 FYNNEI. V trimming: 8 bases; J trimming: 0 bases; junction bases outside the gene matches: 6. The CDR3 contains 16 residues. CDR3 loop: CASRDRGLANTGELFF. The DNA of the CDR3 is TGTGCCAGCCGGGACAGGGGACTCGCGAACACCGGGGAGCTGTTTTTT.

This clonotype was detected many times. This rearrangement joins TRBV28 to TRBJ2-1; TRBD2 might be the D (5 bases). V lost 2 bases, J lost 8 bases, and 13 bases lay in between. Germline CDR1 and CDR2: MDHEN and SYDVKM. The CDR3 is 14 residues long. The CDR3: CASSLRRLGHEQFF. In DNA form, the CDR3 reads TGTGCCAGCAGTTTAAGGAGGCTGGGCCATGAGCAGTTCTTC.

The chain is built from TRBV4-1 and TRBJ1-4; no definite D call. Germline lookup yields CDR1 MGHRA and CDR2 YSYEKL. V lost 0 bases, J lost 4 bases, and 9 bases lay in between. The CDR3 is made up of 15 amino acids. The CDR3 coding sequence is TGCGCCAGCAGCCAAGAAACCGGGTTTAATGAAAAACTGTTTTTT. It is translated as CASSQETGFNEKLFF.

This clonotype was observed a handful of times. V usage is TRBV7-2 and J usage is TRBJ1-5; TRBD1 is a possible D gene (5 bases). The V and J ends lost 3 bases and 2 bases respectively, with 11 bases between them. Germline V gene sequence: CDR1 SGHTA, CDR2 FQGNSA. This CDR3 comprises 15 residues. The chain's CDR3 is CASSLQGRGNQPQHF. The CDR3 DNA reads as TGTGCCAGCAGCTTGCAGGGTAGGGGCAATCAGCCCCAGCATTTT.

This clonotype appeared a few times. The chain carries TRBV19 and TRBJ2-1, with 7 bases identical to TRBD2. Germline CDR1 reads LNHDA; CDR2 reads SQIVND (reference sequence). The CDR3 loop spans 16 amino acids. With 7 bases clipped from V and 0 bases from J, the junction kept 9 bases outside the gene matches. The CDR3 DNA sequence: TGTGCCAGTACCATGGGAGGGAGGCCCTCCTACAATGAGCAGTTCTTC. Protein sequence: CASTMGGRPSYNEQFF.

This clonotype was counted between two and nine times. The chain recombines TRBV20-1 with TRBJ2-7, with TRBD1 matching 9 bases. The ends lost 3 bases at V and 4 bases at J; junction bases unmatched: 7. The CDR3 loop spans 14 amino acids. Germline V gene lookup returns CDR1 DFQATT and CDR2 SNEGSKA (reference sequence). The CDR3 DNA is TGCAGTGCTAGTAGGGAGACAGGGGGGTACGAGCAGTACTTC. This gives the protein CSASRETGGYEQYF.

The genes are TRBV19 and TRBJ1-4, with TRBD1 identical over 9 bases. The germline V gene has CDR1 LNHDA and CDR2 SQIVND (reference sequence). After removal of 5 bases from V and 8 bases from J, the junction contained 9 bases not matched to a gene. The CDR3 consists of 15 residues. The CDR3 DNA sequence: TGTGCCAGTAGTCTAAGGACAGGGGCGATCGAAAAACTGTTTTTT. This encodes CASSLRTGAIEKLFF.